These 14 T cell receptor beta chains were sequenced from one sample in a study of blood T cell repertoires in COVID-19. TCRdb keeps only in-frame clones here, not all; method: immunoSEQ multiplex PCR. The sample records approximately 400,000 clones, 89% being singletons. What was sequenced was peripheral blood. The receptors stem from a man aged 40-55 years with acute or convalescent COVID-19.

The chain couples TRBV28 to TRBJ2-3, with 10 bases fitting TRBD2. Germline values: CDR1 MDHEN, CDR2 SYDVKM. The CDR3 has 16 amino acids. The J segment lost 3 bases and the V segment lost 6 bases, leaving 9 bases of the junction unmatched. Here the CDR3 reads CASRPHLAGETDTQYF. The CDR3 nucleotides read TGTGCCAGCAGACCCCACCTAGCGGGGGAAACAGATACGCAGTATTTT.

Concerning this clone: The germline gene is not matched at one end of the junction; a read error may be the cause. The V and J genes are TRBV28 and TRBJ2-1; weak D call: TRBD2 (7 bases). CDR3 size: 16 residues. Germline loops: CDR1 MDHEN, CDR2 SYDVKM. CDR3 nucleotide sequence: TGCGCAACCCAGGGGAGCGGGAAAGGGTCCTACAATGAGCAGTTCTTC. Its translation is CATQGSGKGSYNEQFF.

The chain carries TRBV6-5 and TRBJ1-5; D is undetermined. The CDR3 consists of 13 residues. Germline V gives CDR1 MNHEY, CDR2 SVGAGI. Trimming pared 4 bases from V and 7 bases from J, leaving 11 bases between. The CDR3 is CASSWRVNQPQHF. CDR3 bases: TGTGCCAGCAGTTGGAGGGTTAACCAGCCCCAGCATTTT.

The V gene is TRBV2, the J gene TRBJ2-7, with unresolved D. Deletions cut 7 bases from V and 2 bases from J, with 12 bases between. CDR1 is SNHLY, CDR2 FYNNEI, per germline. There are 13 residues in the CDR3. CDR3 nucleotide sequence: TGTGCCAGCAACGAGGTGTCAACCTACGAGCAGTACTTC. It translates to CASNEVSTYEQYF.

This clone showed up just once. The chain combines TRBV6-2 or TRBV6-3 with TRBJ1-1; D possibly corresponds to TRBD1 (6 bases). CDR3 length: 17 amino acids. Per the germline V gene, CDR1 is MNHEY and CDR2 is SVGEGT. Trimming stripped 3 bases from V and 2 bases from J, with 19 bases between. In DNA, the CDR3 is TGTGCCAGCAGTTATCCCTGGGCAGGGGACGAAAACACTGAAGCTTTCTTT. This codes for CASSYPWAGDENTEAFF.

The V and J genes are TRBV20-1 and TRBJ1-2; D is undetermined. V lost 3 bases, J lost 4 bases, and 15 bases lay in between. The germline gives CDR1 DFQATT, CDR2 SNEGSKA (reference sequence). The CDR3 length is 14 residues. The CDR3 region has the DNA TGCAGTGCTAGTTCTGCACCAGGAACCTATGGCTACACCTTC. This translates into CSASSAPGTYGYTF.

This clone was observed once. V and J are TRBV9 and TRBJ2-1; the match to TRBD2 covers 11 bases. Germline V lookup: CDR1 SGDLS, CDR2 YYNGEE. V was clipped by 4 bases and J by 10 bases; unmatched bases: 4. The CDR3 totals 13 residues. The CDR3 region is CASSQGLAAEQFF. The CDR3 nucleotides read TGTGCCAGCAGCCAGGGACTAGCGGCCGAGCAGTTCTTC.

The chain combines TRBV27 with TRBJ1-1; D ambiguous. The germline V and J ends were trimmed by 2 bases and 3 bases, with 7 bases remaining between them. The CDR3 has 13 residues. Per the germline V gene, CDR1 is MNHEY and CDR2 is SMNVEV (reference sequence). Here the CDR3 DNA reads TGTGCCAGCAGTTTAAGCGGATACACTGAAGCTTTCTTT. This translates into CASSLSGYTEAFF.

The chain joins TRBV5-1 to TRBJ2-7; no clear D gene. CDR1 and CDR2 (germline): SGHRS, YFSETQ. V was pared by 0 bases and J by 3 bases, with 10 bases between. The CDR3 totals 14 residues. CDR3 DNA: TGCGCCAGCAGCTTGGATTACGGAGACTACGAGCAGTACTTC. Translating it yields CASSLDYGDYEQYF.

The V gene is TRBV30, the J gene TRBJ1-2, with TRBD1 matching 7 bases. The CDR3 spans 13 residues. V gave up 2 bases and J gave up 4 bases; unmatched junction bases: 4. Germline V gene data show CDR1 as GTSNPN and CDR2 as SVGIG (reference sequence). CDR3 amino acids: CAWSLDRVYGYTF. In DNA, the CDR3 is TGTGCCTGGAGTTTAGACAGGGTCTATGGCTACACCTTC.

The chain employs TRBV11-2 and TRBJ2-1; no clear D. Germline assignment: CDR1 SGHAT and CDR2 FQNNGV. Trimming removed 3 bases at V and 2 bases at J, with 8 bases between. The CDR3 runs 14 residues. For the CDR3, the DNA is TGTGCCAGCAGCTTTACCAGAACCTACAATGAGCAGTTCTTC. It specifies CASSFTRTYNEQFF.

The chain combines TRBV5-1 with TRBJ2-7; TRBD1 aligns across 8 bases. The CDR3 is made up of 15 amino acids. V gave up 4 bases and J gave up 2 bases; unmatched junction bases: 8. CDR1 is SGHRS and CDR2 is YFSETQ in the germline V gene. CDR3: CASSPINRGTYEQYF. CDR3 bases: TGCGCCAGCAGCCCAATAAACAGGGGGACCTACGAGCAGTACTTC.

This chain connects TRBV11-2 to TRBJ2-1, with 10 bases fitting TRBD2. The germline V gene has CDR1 SGHAT and CDR2 FQNNGV. This CDR3 comprises 16 residues. Trimming removed 2 bases from V and 5 bases from J; junction bases left unmatched: 6. The CDR3 DNA reads as TGTGCCAGCAGCTTACCCCTAGCGGGAGTTAACAATGAGCAGTTCTTC. Protein sequence: CASSLPLAGVNNEQFF.

The chain's CDR3 is CASSLAEVSTEAFF. The CDR3 DNA reads TGTGCCAGCAGCCTGGCGGAGGTGTCGACTGAAGCTTTCTTT. This rearrangement joins TRBV7-8 to TRBJ1-1; D gene ambiguous. CDR3 size: 14 residues. The germline CDR1 and CDR2 sequences are SGHVS and FQNEAQ. V dropped 5 bases and J dropped 5 bases, with 15 bases sitting between them.